This TCR beta chain was retrieved from a study of vaccination and CD4 T cells after COVID-19 (dated by TCRdb to 2022 to 2024). General notes on the study: Convalescent patients had a positive SARS-CoV-2 result on nasal swab PCR, and of these patients, several had mild disease and one had severe disease. The convalescent cohort comprised six males and four females, including two Hispanic individuals, seven Caucasians, two Asians and one multiracial person. Each participant got two doses of either the Pfizer-BioNTech BNT162b2 vaccine (n=8) or the Moderna mRNA-1273 vaccine (n=2). Post-COVID blood samples were collected from convalescent patients a median of around 96 days after diagnosis, with a range of roughly 30 to 161 days. Post-vaccine blood samples were obtained a median of around 74 days after the second vaccine dose, with a range of roughly 13 to 250 days. The cultures were stimulated with overlapping spike peptide pools from SARS-CoV-2 and from the common cold coronaviruses HCoV-NL63, HCoV-OC43 and HCoV-229E. Control cultures used a CEFX viral epitope pool as positive control, an HIV-1 Nef peptide pool as negative control, or no peptide. In roughly 10 COVID-19 convalescent patients and several infection-naive healthy vaccine recipients, the spike-specific CD4+ TCR repertoire before mRNA vaccination was compared with the repertoire after mRNA vaccination.

Turning to this clonotype: The antigen this receptor binds is unknown. No base qualities exist here, and no much larger clone lies one base off it.

In the germline V gene, CDR1 corresponds to ENHRY and CDR2 to SYGVKD. Reading from cysteine to phenylalanine, the CDR3 counts 17 amino acids. Of the read, only the CDR3 DNA is kept; its 51 bases are in frame from base 1. Ends trimmed: V by 4 bases, J by 2 bases; bases unmatched to a gene: 11. The protocol used for the library was PCR. DNA from cultured CD4+ T cells was subjected to TCR sequencing with the Oncomine TCR Beta short-read assay at the Johns Hopkins FTIC core. The QIAamp micro DNA kit was used to extract genomic DNA from the cultured CD4+ T cells. Oncomine TCR Beta libraries made from cultured CD4+ T cells were pooled using unique dual indexes and sequenced on an Illumina iSeq 100. In the source study's methods: Non-productive sequences were filtered out, and CDR3s that did not start with C, did not end with F or W, or were shorter than 7 amino acids were discarded. Antigen-specific clonotypes were identified with the MANAFEST web application by comparing peptide-stimulated wells with reference and other culture wells. Positive clones required FDR below 0.05, an odds ratio above 5, and productive frequency above 0.1% in at least two of three replicate wells. A clonotype counted as cross-reactive if it showed significant expansion both in the SARS-CoV-2 spike wells and in at least one common cold coronavirus spike condition. CDR3 homology was assessed with Levenshtein distances (stringdist) and unrooted phylogenetic trees (ape) in R version 3.6.1. TCRdb reworked the public reads: Q25 trimming with fastp, MiXCR clone assembly, productive beta chains retained. Identical CDR3 protein sequences are pooled into one entry, listed with their most common genes and DNA. For this entry, the V and J calls and clone size follow TCRdb and not the study's own pipeline. This sample has about 3,200 distinct CDR3 sequences in its table, and over 70% of those were observed once. The top ten constitute about 25% of the sample.

This sample's treatment or condition label indicates: roughly 11-day PBMC culture with coronavirus spike peptide pools or control peptides (ViraFEST assay). To expand antigen-specific T cells with peptide pools and then pick out the expanded clonotypes through TCR sequencing, the study relied on the ViraFEST assay. The convalescent patients' positive SARS-CoV-2 PCR tests fell between March and December 2020, which was before the Alpha, Beta and Delta variants emerged in the United States. Over 1.5 million PBMCs per well were cultured in IMDM with approximately 5.2% human AB serum and approximately 10 IU/ml IL-2, plus 10 ug/ml peptide pools. On days 3 and 7, half of the culture medium was replaced with fresh IL-2-containing medium. After roughly 9 days of culture, CD4+ T cells were isolated by negative selection with the EasySep CD4+ T cell isolation kit. Ficoll-Paque Plus gradient centrifugation was used to isolate PBMCs from whole blood, and the isolated PBMCs were then either used fresh or cryopreserved at -140C. Triplicate wells were generally used for each culture condition.

General conclusions and limits of the study: The study included relatively few convalescent patients and did not analyze early timepoints after natural infection. Nearly all vaccine-specific clones in convalescent patients (304 of 307) were mono-reactive for SARS-CoV-2 spike rather than cross-reactive with common cold coronaviruses. In convalescent patients, a median around 90% of post-vaccine SARS-CoV-2-reactive clones were detected only after vaccination, and vaccine-specific priming was suggested by this finding. Although the median number of SARS-CoV-2-reactive clonotypes went up from 20 to 25 after infection to around 39 after vaccination, the increase was not significant.

The V and J genes are TRBV10-3 and TRBJ2-3, and TRBD1 matches 8 of the central bases. The sequenced material came from CD4+ T cells from blood, cultured in vitro. This receptor was identified in a human donor who had recovered from COVID-19. The CDR3 protein sequence reads: CAISVIRLDRVTDTQYF. The DNA is as follows: TGTGCCATCAGTGTCATACGGCTGGACAGGGTCACAGATACGCAGTATTTT.